What follows are 10 T cell receptor beta chains derived from one specimen sequenced in a study of blood T cell repertoires in COVID-19. Method: immunoSEQ multiplex PCR; TCRdb's copy keeps in-frame clones and lacks some. This repertoire shows some 160,000 clones, 80% to 90% found once; its top ten account for about 2.7%. Sequencing input: peripheral blood. The receptors were sampled from a woman over 75 with COVID-19, enrolled during active disease.

V usage is TRBV5-1 and J usage is TRBJ2-3, with 7 nucleotides matching TRBD1. CDR1 and CDR2 (germline): SGHRS, YFSETQ. The CDR3 has 15 amino acids. V was pared by 0 bases and J by 2 bases, with 3 bases of the junction left unmatched. CDR3 DNA sequence: TGCGCCAGCAGCTTGGGGGGGACAGCCACAGATACGCAGTATTTT. It encodes CASSLGGTATDTQYF.

The chain uses TRBV20-1 and TRBJ1-2, with D possibly TRBD1 on 5 matching bases. Trimming cost V 7 bases and J 2 bases, with 8 bases left between them. Germline V gives CDR1 DFQATT, CDR2 SNEGSKA (reference sequence). This CDR3 is built from 11 residues. DNA for the CDR3: TGCAGTGTGGGGGGGAACTATGGCTACACCTTC. Its protein is CSVGGNYGYTF.

The chain has TRBV15 and TRBJ2-7; D perhaps matches TRBD2 (6 bases). The CDR3 covers 15 residues. V was trimmed by 0 bases and J by 3 bases, leaving 12 bases between them. The germline CDR1 and CDR2 sequences are LNHNV and YYDKDF (reference sequence). The CDR3 reads CATSRDLEGGYEQYF. CDR3 in DNA: TGTGCCACCAGCAGAGATCTCGAGGGAGGCTACGAGCAGTACTTC.

As DNA, the CDR3 is TGTGCCAGCAGCCTTAGCCGGACTAGCGGGAGAGAGACCCAGTACTTC. As protein: CASSLSRTSGRETQYF. This sequence joins TRBV3-1 (or the pseudogene TRBV3-2) and TRBJ2-5; 13 positions match TRBD2. The CDR3 has 16 residues. V was pared by 4 bases and J by 4 bases, with 6 bases of the junction left unmatched. Germline V CDR1 and CDR2: LGHDT, YNNKEL (reference sequence).

V usage is TRBV4-2 and J usage is TRBJ2-3; 10 nucleotides align to TRBD2. This CDR3 has 19 amino acids. Germline V CDR1 and CDR2: LGHNA, YNFKEQ. Losses at the gene ends were 1 base for V and 0 bases for J; bases not matched to a gene: 10. The CDR3 DNA sequence: TGTGCCAGCAGCCAAGTCGCCAGCGGGGGGGGAATTAGCACAGATACGCAGTATTTT. It codes for CASSQVASGGGISTDTQYF.

V and J are TRBV19 and TRBJ1-1; possible D gene TRBD1, 6 bases. The germline V gene encodes CDR1 LNHDA and CDR2 SQIVND (reference sequence). V was trimmed by 2 bases and J by 5 bases, leaving 12 bases between them. The CDR3 extends over 14 amino acids. The CDR3: CASSIRGARTEAFF. The CDR3 DNA follows: TGTGCCAGTAGTATACGGGGGGCGCGGACTGAAGCTTTCTTT.

The rearrangement uses TRBV5-1 and TRBJ1-4, with 9 bases lining up with TRBD1. The CDR3 contains 17 residues. V trimming: 4 bases; J trimming: 2 bases; junction bases outside the gene matches: 9. The germline V gene encodes CDR1 SGHRS and CDR2 YFSETQ. The CDR3 sequence: CASSHRTGDPTNEKLFF. The DNA of the CDR3 is TGCGCCAGCAGCCACCGGACAGGGGACCCGACTAATGAAAAACTGTTTTTT.

The chain is built from TRBV6-5 and TRBJ2-7; D is possibly TRBD1 (6 bases). The ends were cut back, 11 bases at V and 0 bases at J, with 11 bases in the middle. CDR3 size: 12 residues. The germline gives CDR1 MNHEY, CDR2 SVGAGI. The CDR3: CAGRQDSYEQYF. CDR3 in DNA: TGTGCCGGGAGACAGGACTCCTACGAGCAGTACTTC.

The chain couples TRBV5-4 to TRBJ1-5, with TRBD1 as a possible D gene (6 bases). Germline V lookup: CDR1 SGHNT, CDR2 YYREEE (reference sequence). This CDR3 region has 14 residues. Trimming stripped 1 base from V and 4 bases from J, with 9 bases between. The CDR3, as DNA: TGTGCCAGCAGCTTGAAGGGGGGGAATCAGCCCCAGCATTTT. The encoded protein is CASSLKGGNQPQHF.

V usage is TRBV2 and J usage is TRBJ2-1; 9 bases fit TRBD2. V gave up 6 bases and J gave up 4 bases; unmatched junction bases: 1. Looked up from germline, CDR1 is SNHLY and CDR2 is FYNNEI. The CDR3 runs 13 residues. The CDR3 reads CASSSGGYNEQFF. CDR3 nucleotide sequence: TGTGCCAGCAGCAGCGGGGGGTACAATGAGCAGTTCTTC. Combining the CDR3 with reference TRBV2 and TRBJ2-1 gives the whole variable domain EPEVTQTPSHQVTQMGQEVILRCVPISNHLYFYWYRQILGQKVEFLVSFYNNEISEKSEIFDDQFSVERPDGSNFTLKIRSTKLEDSAMYFCASSSGGYNEQFFGPGTRLTVL.